This T cell receptor beta chain emerged from a study of T-cell reconstitution after alpha-beta-depleted transplantation in children. CDR1 is SGHAT, CDR2 FQNNGV, per germline. The CDR3 contains 18 residues. Trimming removed 0 bases from V and 4 bases from J; junction bases left unmatched: 10. This clonotype was recorded at least ten times. The TCRbeta library was prepared with unique molecular identifiers. TCRdb re-called the PCR reads with MiXCR, one entry per CDR3 protein. The sample carries around 200,000 distinct CDR3 sequences, about 6.4% recorded once. This receptor was taken from a human donor who donated a stem cell graft to a child with Wiskott-Aldrich syndrome. This material consisted of PBMCs from the stem cell graft donor, taken from the stem cell graft. This sequence joins TRBV11-2 and TRBJ2-3; 10 bases are shared with TRBD1. CDR3 nucleotide sequence: TGTGCCAGCAGCTTAGAGCGTATTGGGACAGGGGCATCAGATACGCAGTATTTT. Its translation is CASSLERIGTGASDTQYF.